This TCR beta chain was found in a study of T-cell memory formation after mild COVID-19. Broader study findings: A subset of responding clones appeared in pre-infection memory, suggesting cross-reactive memory joined.

TCRdb re-analysed the 5' RACE reads in MiXCR, keeping a single row per CDR3 protein. The table shows around 530,000 distinct CDR3 sequences, with 20% to 25% occurring only once. The V gene end was trimmed by 4 bases and the J gene end by 6 bases; junction bases not matched to a gene: 6. The CDR3 covers 14 residues. Germline V gene data show CDR1 as SGDLS and CDR2 as YYNGEE. Concerning this clonotype: Its antigen remains unknown.

This TCR was recovered from an adult woman who had mild COVID-19 (a few samples of this study predate the infection). Cell type and time point are not known. Sequenced: PBMCs or a T cell subset sorted from them (not recorded which). The chain uses TRBV9 and TRBJ2-1, with TRBD1 matching 8 bases. This CDR3 is CASSPRTGSNEQFF. DNA of the CDR3: TGTGCCAGCAGCCCCAGGACAGGGTCCAATGAGCAGTTCTTC.